These 3 T cell receptor beta chains were all obtained from the same sample, sequenced in a study of T cell responses to AZD1222 COVID-19 vaccine. Assay: immunoSEQ multiplex PCR; the TCRdb copy retains only in-frame clones and omits some. The repertoire includes approximately 260,000 clones, over 90% of them detected once, and approximately 0.52% sits in the top ten. Source: peripheral blood, taken on day 0 of AZD1222 vaccination. The receptor source for this set is an adult in good health.

This chain connects TRBV5-4 to TRBJ1-4; 8 bases are a match to TRBD1. CDR1 and CDR2 (germline): SGHNT, YYREEE (reference sequence). The CDR3 covers 15 residues. Trimming cost V 4 bases and J 3 bases; bases outside gene matches: 5. As DNA, the CDR3 is TGTGCCAGCAGCGCCTACAGGGGGGCTAATGAAAAACTGTTTTTT. Amino acids: CASSAYRGANEKLFF.

The chain joins TRBV4-1 to TRBJ2-1, with 8 bases fitting TRBD1. V trimming: 1 base; J trimming: 15 bases; junction bases outside the gene matches: 2. This CDR3 contains 11 residues. From germline, CDR1 is MGHRA and CDR2 YSYEKL. The CDR3 DNA reads TGCGCCAGCAGCCAAGCGGGACAGGTGTTCTTC. The encoded protein is CASSQAGQVFF.

The chain couples TRBV5-1 to TRBJ2-1; 9 positions match TRBD1. Germline CDR1 SGHRS, CDR2 YFSETQ. J lost 2 bases, V lost 2 bases, and 5 bases had no gene match. There are 16 residues in the CDR3. The CDR3 loop is CASSFGQGSTYNEQFF. The CDR3 DNA is TGCGCCAGCAGCTTCGGACAGGGGTCGACCTACAATGAGCAGTTCTTC.